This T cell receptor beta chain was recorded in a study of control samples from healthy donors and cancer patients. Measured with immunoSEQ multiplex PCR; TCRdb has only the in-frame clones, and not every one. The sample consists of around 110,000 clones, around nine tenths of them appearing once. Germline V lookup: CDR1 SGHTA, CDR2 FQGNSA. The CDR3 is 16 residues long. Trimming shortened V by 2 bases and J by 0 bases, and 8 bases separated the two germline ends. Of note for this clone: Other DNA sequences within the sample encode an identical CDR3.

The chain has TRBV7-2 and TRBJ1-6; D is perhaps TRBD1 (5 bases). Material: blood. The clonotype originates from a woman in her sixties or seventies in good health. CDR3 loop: CASSLSGSSYNSPLHF. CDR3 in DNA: TGTGCCAGCAGCTTATCAGGGAGCTCCTATAATTCACCCCTCCACTTT. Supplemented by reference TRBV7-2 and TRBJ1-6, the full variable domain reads GAGVSQSPSNKVTEKGKDVELRCDPISGHTALYWYRQSLGQGLEFLIYFQGNSAPDKSGLPSDRFSAERTGGSVSTLTIQRTQQEDSAVYLCASSLSGSSYNSPLHFGNGTRLTVT.